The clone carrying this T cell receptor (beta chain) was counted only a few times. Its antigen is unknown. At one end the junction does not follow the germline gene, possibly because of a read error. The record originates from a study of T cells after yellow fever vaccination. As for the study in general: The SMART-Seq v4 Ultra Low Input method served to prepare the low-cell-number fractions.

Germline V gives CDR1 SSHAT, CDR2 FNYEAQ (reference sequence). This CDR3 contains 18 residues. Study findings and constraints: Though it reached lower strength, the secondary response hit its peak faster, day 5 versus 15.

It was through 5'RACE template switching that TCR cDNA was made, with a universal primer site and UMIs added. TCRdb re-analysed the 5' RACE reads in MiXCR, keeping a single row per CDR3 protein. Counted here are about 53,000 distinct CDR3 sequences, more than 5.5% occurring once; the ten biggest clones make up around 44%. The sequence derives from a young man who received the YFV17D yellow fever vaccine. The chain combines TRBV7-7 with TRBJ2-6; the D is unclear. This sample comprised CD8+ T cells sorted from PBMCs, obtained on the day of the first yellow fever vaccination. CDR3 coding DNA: TGTGCTAGCAGCCCCAGACCGGACGGTTACTCTGGGGCCAACGTCCTGACTTTC. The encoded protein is CASSPRPDGYSGANVLTF.